The entry that follows covers one T cell receptor beta chain sequence. This sample stems from a study of shared clonotypes between healthy human individuals. Libraries were prepared by immunoSEQ multiplex PCR; TCRdb keeps only in-frame clonotypes and omits some of them. The table shows about 2.1 million clones, with 85% to 95% occurring only once. It was CD45RO-negative cells, positively selected for CCR7, that made up naive CD8 cells, with terminally differentiated effector memory CD45RA+ cells excluded. V was pared by 5 bases and J by 6 bases, with 6 bases of the junction left unmatched. From germline, CDR1 is MNHEY and CDR2 SMNVEV (reference sequence). The CDR3 covers 14 residues.

The V and J genes are TRBV27 and TRBJ2-7; 11 positions agree with TRBD1. This TCR was sampled from a man aged 18 to 30 in good health. Some clones in this sample may be carry-over from other donors' samples. The sequenced sample was naive CD8+ T cells from PBMCs. CDR3 residues: CASSLGQGAVEQYF. Here the CDR3 DNA reads TGTGCCAGCAGTCTAGGACAGGGGGCGGTCGAGCAGTACTTC.